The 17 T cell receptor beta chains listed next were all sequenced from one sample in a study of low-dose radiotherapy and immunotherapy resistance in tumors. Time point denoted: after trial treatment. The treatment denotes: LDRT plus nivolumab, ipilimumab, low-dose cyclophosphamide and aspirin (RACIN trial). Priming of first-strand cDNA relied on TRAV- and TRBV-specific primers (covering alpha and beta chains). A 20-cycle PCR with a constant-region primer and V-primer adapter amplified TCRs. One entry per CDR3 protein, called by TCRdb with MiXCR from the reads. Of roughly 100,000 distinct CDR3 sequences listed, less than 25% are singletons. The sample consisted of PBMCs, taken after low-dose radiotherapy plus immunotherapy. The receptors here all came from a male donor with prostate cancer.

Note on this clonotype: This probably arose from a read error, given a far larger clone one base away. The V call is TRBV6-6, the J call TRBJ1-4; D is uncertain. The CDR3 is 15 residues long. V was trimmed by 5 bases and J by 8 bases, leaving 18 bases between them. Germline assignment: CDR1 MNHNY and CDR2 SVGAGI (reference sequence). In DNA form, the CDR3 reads TGTGCCAGCAGTAAAGTAGCGGACGGGAGGGAAAAACTGTTTTTT. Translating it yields CASSKVADGREKLFF.

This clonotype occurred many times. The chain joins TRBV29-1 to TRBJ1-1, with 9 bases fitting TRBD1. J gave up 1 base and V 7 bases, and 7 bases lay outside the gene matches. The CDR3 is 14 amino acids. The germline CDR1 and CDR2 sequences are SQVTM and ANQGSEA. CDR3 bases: TGCAGCGCTGTTACAGGGGGCTGGAACACTGAAGCTTTCTTT. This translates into CSAVTGGWNTEAFF.

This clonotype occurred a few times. In DNA, the CDR3 is TGCAGTGCTCAAGGGGAGGACAGGTCCTACGAGCAGTACTTC. Translation: CSAQGEDRSYEQYF. The chain is built from TRBV20-1 and TRBJ2-7, with TRBD1 as a possible D gene (7 bases). The V and J ends lost 5 bases and 1 base respectively, with 15 bases between them. Looked up from germline, CDR1 is DFQATT and CDR2 is SNEGSKA (reference sequence). This CDR3 has 14 residues.

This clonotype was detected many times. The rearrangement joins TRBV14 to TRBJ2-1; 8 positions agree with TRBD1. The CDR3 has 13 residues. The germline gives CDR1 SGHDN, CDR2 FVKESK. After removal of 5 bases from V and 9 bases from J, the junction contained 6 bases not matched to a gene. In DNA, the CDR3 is TGTGCCAGCAGCGTCCAGGGGGCCCGTGAGCAGTTCTTC. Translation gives CASSVQGAREQFF. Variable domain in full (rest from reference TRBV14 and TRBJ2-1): EAGVTQFPSHSVIEKGQTVTLRCDPISGHDNLYWYRRVMGKEIKFLLHFVKESKQDESGMPNNRFLAERTGGTYSTLKVQPAELEDSGVYFCASSVQGAREQFFGPGTRLTVL.

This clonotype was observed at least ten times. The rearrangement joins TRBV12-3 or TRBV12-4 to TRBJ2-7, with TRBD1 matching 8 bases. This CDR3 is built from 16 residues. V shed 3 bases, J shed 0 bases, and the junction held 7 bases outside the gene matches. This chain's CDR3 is CASSLPGQGLSYEQYF. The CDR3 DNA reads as TGTGCCAGCAGTTTGCCAGGACAGGGTCTCTCCTACGAGCAGTACTTC.

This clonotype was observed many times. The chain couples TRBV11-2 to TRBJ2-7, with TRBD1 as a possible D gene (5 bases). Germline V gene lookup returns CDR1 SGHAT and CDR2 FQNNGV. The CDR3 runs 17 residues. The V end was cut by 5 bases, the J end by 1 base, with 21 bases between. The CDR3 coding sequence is TGTGCCAGCAGCCCTTCCCCAGCAGGGCTTCTTTCCTACGAGCAGTACTTC. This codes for CASSPSPAGLLSYEQYF. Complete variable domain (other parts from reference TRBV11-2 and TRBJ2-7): EAGVAQSPRYKIIEKRQSVAFWCNPISGHATLYWYQQILGQGPKLLIQFQNNGVVDDSQLPKDRFSAERLKGVDSTLKIQPAKLEDSAVYLCASSPSPAGLLSYEQYFGPGTRLTVT.

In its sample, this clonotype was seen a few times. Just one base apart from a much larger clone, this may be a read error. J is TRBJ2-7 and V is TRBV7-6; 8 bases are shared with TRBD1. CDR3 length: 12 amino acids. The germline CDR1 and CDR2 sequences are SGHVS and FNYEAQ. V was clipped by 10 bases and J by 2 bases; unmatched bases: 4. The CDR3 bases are TGTGCCATCGGACAGGGTGCCTACGAGCAGTACTTC. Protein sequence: CAIGQGAYEQYF.

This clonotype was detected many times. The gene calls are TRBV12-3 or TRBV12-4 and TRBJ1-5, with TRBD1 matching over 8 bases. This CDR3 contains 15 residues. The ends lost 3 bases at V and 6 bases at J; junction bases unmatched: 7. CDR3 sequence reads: CASSLEDRVGQPQHF. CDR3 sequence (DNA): TGTGCCAGCAGTTTGGAGGACAGGGTTGGTCAGCCCCAGCATTTT.

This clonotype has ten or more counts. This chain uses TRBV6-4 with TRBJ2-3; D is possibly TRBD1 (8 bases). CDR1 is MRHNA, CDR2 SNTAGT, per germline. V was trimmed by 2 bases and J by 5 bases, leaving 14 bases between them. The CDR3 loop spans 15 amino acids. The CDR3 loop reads CASSDGQGGKDTQYF. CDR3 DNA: TGTGCCAGCAGTGACGGACAGGGAGGGAAAGATACGCAGTATTTT.

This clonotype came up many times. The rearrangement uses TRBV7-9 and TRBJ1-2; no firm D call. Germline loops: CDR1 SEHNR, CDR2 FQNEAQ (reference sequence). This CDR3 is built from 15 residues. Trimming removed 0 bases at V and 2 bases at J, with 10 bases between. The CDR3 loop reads CASSLATDYNYGYTF. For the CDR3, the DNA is TGTGCCAGCAGCTTAGCCACGGACTACAACTATGGCTACACCTTC.

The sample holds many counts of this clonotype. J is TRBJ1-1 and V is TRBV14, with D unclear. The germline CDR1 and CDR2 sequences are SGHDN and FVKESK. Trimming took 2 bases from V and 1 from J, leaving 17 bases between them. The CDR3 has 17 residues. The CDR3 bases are TGTGCCAGCAGCCAAAAATCGGAGCGGTTCTGGAACACTGAAGCTTTCTTT. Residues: CASSQKSERFWNTEAFF.

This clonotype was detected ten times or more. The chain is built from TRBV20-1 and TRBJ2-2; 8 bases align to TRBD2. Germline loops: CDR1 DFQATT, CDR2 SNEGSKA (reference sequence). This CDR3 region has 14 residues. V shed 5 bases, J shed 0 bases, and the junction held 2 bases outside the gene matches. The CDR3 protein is CSALTSANTGELFF. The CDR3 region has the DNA TGCAGTGCTCTGACTAGCGCGAACACCGGGGAGCTGTTTTTT.

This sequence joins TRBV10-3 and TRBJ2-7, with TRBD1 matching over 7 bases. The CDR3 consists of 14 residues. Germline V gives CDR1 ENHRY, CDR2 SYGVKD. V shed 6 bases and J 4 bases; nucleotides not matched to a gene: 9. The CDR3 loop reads CAISDRAVPYEQYF. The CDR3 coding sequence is TGTGCCATCAGCGACAGGGCCGTACCTTACGAGCAGTACTTC.

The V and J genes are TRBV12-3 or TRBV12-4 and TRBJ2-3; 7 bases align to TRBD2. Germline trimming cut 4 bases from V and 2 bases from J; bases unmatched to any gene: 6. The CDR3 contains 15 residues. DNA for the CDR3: TGTGCCAGCAGTTCCCCAGGGAGGGCCACAGATACGCAGTATTTT. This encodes CASSSPGRATDTQYF.

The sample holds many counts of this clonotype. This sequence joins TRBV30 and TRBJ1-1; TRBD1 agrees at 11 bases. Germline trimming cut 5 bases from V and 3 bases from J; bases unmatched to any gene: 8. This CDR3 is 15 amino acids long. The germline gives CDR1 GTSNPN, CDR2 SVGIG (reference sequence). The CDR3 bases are TGTGCCTGGGGCGGCCTGGGACAGGGGGACACTGAAGCTTTCTTT. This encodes CAWGGLGQGDTEAFF. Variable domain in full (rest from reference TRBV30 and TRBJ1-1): SQTIHQWPATLVQPVGSPLSLECTVEGTSNPNLYWYRQAAGRGLQLLFYSVGIGQISSEVPQNLSASRPQDRQFILSSKKLLLSDSGFYLCAWGGLGQGDTEAFFGQGTRLTVV.

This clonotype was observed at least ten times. In nucleotides, the CDR3 is TGCGCCAGCAGCCAAGTGCGGAGGGGGACCCAGTACTTC. This sequence encodes CASSQVRRGTQYF. The V call is TRBV4-3, the J call TRBJ2-5, with D possibly being TRBD2 (6 bases). CDR1 and CDR2 from the germline V gene are LGHNA and YSLEER. V was trimmed by 1 base and J by 7 bases, leaving 10 bases between them. This CDR3 spans 13 amino acids.

The CDR3 nucleotides read TGCGCCAGCAGCTTGGAAGTGGGGGGCTACGAGCAGTACTTC. Protein sequence: CASSLEVGGYEQYF. The V gene is TRBV5-1, the J gene TRBJ2-7; tentative D call: TRBD2 (6 bases). CDR1 SGHRS and CDR2 YFSETQ come from the germline V gene. V was trimmed by 0 bases and J by 3 bases, leaving 10 bases between them. This CDR3 contains 14 residues.